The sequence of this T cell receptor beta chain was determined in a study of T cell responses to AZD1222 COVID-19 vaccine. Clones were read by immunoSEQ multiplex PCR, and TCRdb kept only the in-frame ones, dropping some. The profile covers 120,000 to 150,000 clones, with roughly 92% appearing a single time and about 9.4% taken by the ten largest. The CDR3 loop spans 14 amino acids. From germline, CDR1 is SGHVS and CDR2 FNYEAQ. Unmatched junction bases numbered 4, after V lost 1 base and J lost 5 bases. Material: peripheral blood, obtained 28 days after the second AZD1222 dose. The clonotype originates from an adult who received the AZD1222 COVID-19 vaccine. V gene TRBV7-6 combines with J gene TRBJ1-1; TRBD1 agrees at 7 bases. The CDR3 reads CASSLGQGRTEAFF. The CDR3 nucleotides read TGTGCCAGCAGCTTAGGACAGGGAAGGACTGAAGCTTTCTTT. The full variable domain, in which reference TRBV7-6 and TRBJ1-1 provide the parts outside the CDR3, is GAGVSQSPRYKVTKRGQDVALRCDPISGHVSLYWYRQALGQGPEFLTYFNYEAQQDKSGLPNDRFSAERPEGSISTLTIQRTEQRDSAMYRCASSLGQGRTEAFFGQGTRLTVV.